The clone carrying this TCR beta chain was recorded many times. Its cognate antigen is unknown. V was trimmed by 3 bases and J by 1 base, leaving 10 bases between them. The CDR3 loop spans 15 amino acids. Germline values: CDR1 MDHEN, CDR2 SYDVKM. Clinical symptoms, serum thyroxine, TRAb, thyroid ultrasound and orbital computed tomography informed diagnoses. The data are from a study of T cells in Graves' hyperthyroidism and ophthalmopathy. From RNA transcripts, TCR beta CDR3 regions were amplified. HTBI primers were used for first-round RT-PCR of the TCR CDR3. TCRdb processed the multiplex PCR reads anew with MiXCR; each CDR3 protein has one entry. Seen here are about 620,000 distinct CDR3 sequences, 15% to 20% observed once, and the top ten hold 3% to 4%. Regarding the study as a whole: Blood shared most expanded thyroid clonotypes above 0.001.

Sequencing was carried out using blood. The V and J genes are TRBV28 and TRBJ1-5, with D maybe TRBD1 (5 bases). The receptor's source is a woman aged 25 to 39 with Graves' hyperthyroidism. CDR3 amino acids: CASSFQGVSNQPQHF. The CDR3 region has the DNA TGTGCCAGCAGTTTTCAGGGCGTGAGCAATCAGCCCCAGCATTTT.